These 23 T cell receptor beta chains were all obtained from the same sample, sequenced in a study of blood T cell repertoires in COVID-19 (TCRdb year 2020). The library was generated by the immunoSEQ multiplex PCR assay. Drawn from immuneACCESS, this table holds only the in-frame rearrangements with V and J called that TCRdb kept. Clones are partly lost; checked studies trace under half to an unresolved V gene and leave the rest unexplained. Here the sample has 150,000 to 170,000 clones; roughly 80% occur a single time. Of the sample, around 10% is held by the ten largest clones. Sequenced: peripheral blood. The source is a woman aged 55-70 years with COVID-19, enrolled during active disease.

V is TRBV28 and J is TRBJ1-1; D may be TRBD1 (5 bases). Trimming pared 4 bases from V and 4 bases from J, leaving 16 bases between. From germline, CDR1 is MDHEN and CDR2 SYDVKM. The CDR3 has 15 residues. CDR3 DNA sequence: TGTGCCAGCAGTTCACCCGGCAGGGCGAGCACTGAAGCTTTCTTT. It is translated as CASSSPGRASTEAFF.

The chain recombines TRBV5-4 with TRBJ1-1, with 7 bases lining up with TRBD1. This CDR3 is built from 15 residues. Trimming cost V 0 bases and J 3 bases; bases outside gene matches: 5. Germline V gene sequence: CDR1 SGHNT, CDR2 YYREEE (reference sequence). The CDR3 loop is CASSLVRQGDTEAFF. In DNA form, the CDR3 reads TGTGCCAGCAGCTTGGTGCGACAGGGTGACACTGAAGCTTTCTTT.

The gene calls are TRBV4-1 and TRBJ1-5; weak D call: TRBD1 (6 bases). The CDR3 loop spans 13 amino acids. V gave up 6 bases and J gave up 5 bases, with 11 bases separating them. Germline loops: CDR1 MGHRA, CDR2 YSYEKL. The CDR3 loop reads CASSPWTDQPQHF. Written as DNA, the CDR3 is TGCGCCAGCAGTCCCTGGACAGATCAGCCCCAGCATTTT.

This chain uses TRBV18 with TRBJ2-7; 9 nucleotides align to TRBD1. CDR3 length equals 16 residues. CDR1 is KGHSH and CDR2 is LQKENI in the germline V gene. Unmatched junction bases numbered 7, after V lost 2 bases and J lost 2 bases. CDR3 coding DNA: TGTGCCAGCTCACCAGCAGGACAGGGGACTCCCTACGAGCAGTACTTC. Residues: CASSPAGQGTPYEQYF.

The chain recombines TRBV14 with TRBJ1-2; D not certain. Germline loops: CDR1 SGHDN, CDR2 FVKESK. CDR3 length: 13 residues. V was shortened by 1 base and J by 3 bases, with 6 bases between the two germline ends. The CDR3 nucleotides are TGTGCCAGCAGCCAAGTGGAGCACTATGGCTACACCTTC. Protein product: CASSQVEHYGYTF.

This chain uses TRBV18 with TRBJ2-7, with a weak D call TRBD1 (5 bases). The CDR3 totals 13 residues. Germline V gives CDR1 KGHSH, CDR2 LQKENI. With 4 bases removed from V and 0 bases from J, the gap between germline ends came to 7 bases. The CDR3 DNA is TGTGCCAGCTCACAACAGGACTCCTACGAGCAGTACTTC. Translated, it gives CASSQQDSYEQYF. The whole variable domain, filled in from reference TRBV18 and TRBJ2-7, reads NAGVMQNPRHLVRRRGQEARLRCSPMKGHSHVYWYRQLPEEGLKFMVYLQKENIIDESGMPKERFSAEFPKEGPSILRIQQVVRGDSAAYFCASSQQDSYEQYFGPGTRLTVT.

The J gene is TRBJ2-5, the V gene TRBV28; the D gene is possibly TRBD1 (6 bases). The germline V gene has CDR1 MDHEN and CDR2 SYDVKM. This CDR3 region has 13 residues. V lost 7 bases and J 7 bases, leaving 16 bases between the germline ends. CDR3 sequence (DNA): TGTGCCAGCATTTCGACAGGTTTAGGGACCCAGTACTTC. Protein sequence: CASISTGLGTQYF.

The chain employs TRBV5-1 and TRBJ2-1, with 8 bases fitting TRBD1. Germline V CDR1 and CDR2: SGHRS, YFSETQ. Trimming removed 1 base from V and 8 bases from J; junction bases left unmatched: 8. The CDR3 is 15 amino acids. CDR3 bases: TGCGCCAGCAGCTTGACGGCAGGGGGCCGGGATGAGCAGTTCTTC. Translation: CASSLTAGGRDEQFF.

The chain links TRBV5-1 to TRBJ1-2; 8 positions agree with TRBD1. Germline CDR1 and CDR2: SGHRS and YFSETQ. The CDR3 is 15 residues long. V was pared by 3 bases and J by 2 bases, with 6 bases of the junction left unmatched. The CDR3 DNA is TGCGCCAGCAGCTCTGACCGGACAGGGAACTATGGCTACACCTTC. Residues: CASSSDRTGNYGYTF.

The chain uses TRBV30 and TRBJ1-3, with D uncertain. Germline V lookup: CDR1 GTSNPN, CDR2 SVGIG (reference sequence). Trimming shortened V by 5 bases and J by 2 bases, and 22 bases separated the two germline ends. The CDR3 consists of 17 residues. CDR3 nucleotides: TGTGCCTGGGGCCGGGTGAGAGTGAGGCGTGCTGGAAACACCATATATTTT. Encoded protein: CAWGRVRVRRAGNTIYF.

CDR3 DNA: TGTGCCAGTACTTCTAGCGGGAGTAACGAGCAGTACTTC. It codes for CASTSSGSNEQYF. The chain is built from TRBV19 and TRBJ2-7; 10 positions match TRBD2. The CDR3 runs 13 residues. The V segment lost 7 bases and the J segment 5 bases; nucleotides outside the gene matches: 5. The germline CDR1 and CDR2 sequences are LNHDA and SQIVND (reference sequence).

The chain recombines TRBV6-6 with TRBJ1-1, with D possibly TRBD1 on 5 matching bases. The V and J ends lost 3 bases and 3 bases respectively, with 14 bases between them. Germline V gene lookup returns CDR1 MNHNY and CDR2 SVGAGI (reference sequence). This CDR3 is built from 15 residues. CDR3 loop: CASSYPGWGDTEAFF. The CDR3 DNA follows: TGTGCCAGCAGTTATCCAGGGTGGGGGGACACTGAAGCTTTCTTT.

This sequence joins TRBV12-3 or TRBV12-4 and TRBJ2-1; D might be TRBD2 (5 bases). CDR3 size: 13 residues. Trimming took off 4 bases at V and 7 bases at J, with 11 bases between the two ends. The CDR3 coding sequence is TGTGCCAGCAGTTCCCCGGGGTCTAATGAGCAGTTCTTC. Translated, it gives CASSSPGSNEQFF.

The V gene is TRBV15, the J gene TRBJ2-3, with 8 bases matching TRBD2. Germline CDR1 LNHNV, CDR2 YYDKDF (reference sequence). The V gene end was trimmed by 7 bases and the J gene end by 5 bases; junction bases not matched to a gene: 14. CDR3 length: 16 residues. The CDR3 spells CATTEQRGGYGDTQYF. DNA for the CDR3: TGTGCCACCACGGAACAACGGGGGGGCTATGGAGATACGCAGTATTTT.

The genes are TRBV3-1 (or the pseudogene TRBV3-2) and TRBJ1-2; D may be TRBD1 (6 bases). The V end was cut by 3 bases, the J end by 3 bases, with 14 bases between. Per the germline V gene, CDR1 is LGHDT and CDR2 is YNNKEL (reference sequence). CDR3 length equals 15 residues. CDR3 sequence: CASSQLGARDYGYTF. CDR3 in DNA: TGTGCCAGCAGCCAGTTGGGGGCGCGGGACTATGGCTACACCTTC.

This rearrangement joins TRBV5-1 to TRBJ1-1, with D unresolved. This CDR3 region has 17 residues. Germline assignment: CDR1 SGHRS and CDR2 YFSETQ. V was trimmed by 4 bases and J by 3 bases, leaving 22 bases between them. In DNA, the CDR3 is TGCGCCAGCAGCCCGCCGAGGCTAGCTGGGAAGGACACTGAAGCTTTCTTT. This codes for CASSPPRLAGKDTEAFF.

V gene TRBV27 combines with J gene TRBJ2-3; 14 positions agree with TRBD2. Losses at the gene ends were 6 bases for V and 0 bases for J; bases not matched to a gene: 11. Per germline, CDR1 MNHEY and CDR2 SMNVEV (reference sequence). The CDR3 is 19 amino acids. The CDR3 nucleotides read TGTGCCAGCAGCCGCTCGACTAGCGGGAGGGCCTTGAGCACAGATACGCAGTATTTT. It encodes CASSRSTSGRALSTDTQYF.

V usage is TRBV28 and J usage is TRBJ2-5, with a tentative D call TRBD1 (6 bases). V was pared by 2 bases and J by 4 bases, with 17 bases between. Germline V gene lookup returns CDR1 MDHEN and CDR2 SYDVKM. The CDR3 extends over 16 amino acids. CDR3 DNA sequence: TGTGCCAGCAGTTTACTTGCAGGGGCCAGGGGAGAGACCCAGTACTTC. Translation gives CASSLLAGARGETQYF.

This chain connects TRBV27 to TRBJ2-7, with a weak D call TRBD1 (6 bases). The CDR3 runs 13 residues. The V and J ends lost 6 bases and 7 bases respectively, with 16 bases between them. Germline loops: CDR1 MNHEY, CDR2 SMNVEV (reference sequence). CDR3 sequence (DNA): TGTGCCAGCAGGGGGGCTAGCCTGGGGGAGCAGTACGTC. Protein: CASRGASLGEQYV.

The CDR3 reads CASSQDRGSSYEQYF. CDR3 bases: TGTGCCAGCAGCCAAGATCGAGGGAGCTCCTACGAGCAGTACTTC. The chain links TRBV3-1 (or the pseudogene TRBV3-2) to TRBJ2-7, with D possibly matching TRBD2 (5 bases). V dropped 0 bases and J dropped 0 bases, with 9 bases sitting between them. This CDR3 region has 15 residues. The germline V gene encodes CDR1 LGHDT and CDR2 YNNKEL (reference sequence).

This clone was seen a few times. The rearrangement links TRBV3-1 (or the pseudogene TRBV3-2) to TRBJ1-6; TRBD1 aligns across 8 bases. V shed 6 bases and J 6 bases; nucleotides not matched to a gene: 10. Germline V gene lookup returns CDR1 LGHDT and CDR2 YNNKEL (reference sequence). The CDR3 sequence is 16 residues long. CDR3 DNA: TGTGCCAGCAGACCACTCGACAGGGGATCTAATTCACCCCTCCACTTT. Translation gives CASRPLDRGSNSPLHF.

The V call is TRBV18, the J call TRBJ1-3, with D perhaps matching TRBD1 (6 bases). CDR1 is KGHSH and CDR2 is LQKENI in the germline V gene. V was cut by 1 base and J by 4 bases, with 17 bases left in between. The CDR3 has 17 amino acids. CDR3 residues: CASSPQPHPGAGNTIYF. Here the CDR3 DNA reads TGTGCCAGCTCACCACAACCCCATCCAGGGGCAGGAAACACCATATATTTT.

This clone was seen a handful of times. CDR3 amino acids: CASSEEGGFRGVSNQPQHF. The DNA of the CDR3 is TGTGCCAGCAGTGAAGAGGGGGGGTTTCGGGGCGTAAGCAATCAGCCCCAGCATTTT. The chain has TRBV2 and TRBJ1-5, with D perhaps TRBD1 (6 bases). The ends were cut back, 1 base at V and 1 base at J, with 20 bases in the middle. CDR3 length equals 19 residues. Germline assignment: CDR1 SNHLY and CDR2 FYNNEI. Full variable domain (rest looked up from reference TRBV2 and TRBJ1-5): EPEVTQTPSHQVTQMGQEVILRCVPISNHLYFYWYRQILGQKVEFLVSFYNNEISEKSEIFDDQFSVERPDGSNFTLKIRSTKLEDSAMYFCASSEEGGFRGVSNQPQHFGDGTRLSIL.